This T cell receptor (beta chain) comes out of a study of CD8 T cells in ankylosing spondylitis. General study findings and limits: Matched ankylosing spondylitis synovial fluid reportedly showed significant enrichment of disease-linked clones. Several highly homologous variants formed a TCR beta motif that appeared characteristic of ankylosing spondylitis blood.

Each TCR beta library was made by quantitative 5'-RACE that incorporated molecular barcodes. TCRdb re-called the 5' RACE reads through MiXCR, storing one row per CDR3 protein. The repertoire has more than 250,000 distinct CDR3 sequences, around 10% of them found once; the top ten carry 9.1%. Many counts were recorded for this clonotype. As yet, its antigen is unknown. Germline CDR1 is SGHVS and CDR2 is FQNEAQ. This CDR3 is 13 amino acids long. Trimming pared 6 bases from V and 2 bases from J, leaving 11 bases between. The sequencing sample was made of blood, either unsorted or a sorted T cell fraction (not recorded which). The rearrangement uses TRBV7-8 and TRBJ2-7, with unresolved D. This TCR was recovered from a female donor with ankylosing spondylitis or in good health (not recorded which). CDR3 nucleotides: TGTGCCAGCAGATCCCAGGTAGCCTACGAGCAGTACTTC. This encodes CASRSQVAYEQYF. Based on the CDR3 plus reference TRBV7-8 and TRBJ2-7, the full variable domain is GAGVSQSPRYKVAKRGQDVALRCDPISGHVSLFWYQQALGQGPEFLTYFQNEAQLDKSGLPSDRFFAERPEGSVSTLKIQRTQQEDSAVYLCASRSQVAYEQYFGPGTRLTVT.